A single sample is the source of the 11 T cell receptor beta chains below, sequenced in a study of shared clonotypes between healthy human individuals. Produced via immunoSEQ multiplex PCR; TCRdb's table is partial and in-frame only. This sample yields approximately 810,000 clones, of which around 92% are seen a single time; 24% belongs to the top ten. Positively selected for CCR7, the CD45RO-negative cells used as naive CD8 cells excluded terminally differentiated effector memory CD45RA+ cells. Sequencing was carried out using naive CD8+ T cells sorted from blood. Source of these receptors: a man aged 25 to 40 in good health.

The chain recombines TRBV27 with TRBJ2-7, with 10 bases lining up with TRBD2. Looked up from germline, CDR1 is MNHEY and CDR2 is SMNVEV (reference sequence). CDR3 length: 13 residues. Trimming removed 7 bases from V and 1 base from J; junction bases left unmatched: 1. The CDR3 here is CASKGLASYEQYF. CDR3 coding DNA: TGTGCCAGCAAGGGACTAGCGTCCTACGAGCAGTACTTC.

The CDR3 nucleotides read TGCGCCAGCAGGATCGGACTAGCGGGCCTCTCCTACGAGCAGTACTTC. It yields the protein CASRIGLAGLSYEQYF. This sequence joins TRBV5-1 and TRBJ2-7; the match to TRBD2 covers 11 bases. Germline trimming cut 5 bases from V and 0 bases from J; bases unmatched to any gene: 7. CDR1 and CDR2 (germline): SGHRS, YFSETQ. The CDR3 is 16 residues long.

Here the CDR3 DNA reads TGTGCCAGCACCCCCAGGTCCCGGGTATCCGGGGAGCTGTTTTTT. It codes for CASTPRSRVSGELFF. The chain combines TRBV6-6 with TRBJ2-2; D is uncertain. Germline V gene data show CDR1 as MNHNY and CDR2 as SVGAGI (reference sequence). With 7 bases removed from V and 6 bases from J, the gap between germline ends came to 18 bases. This CDR3 region has 15 residues.

This clone has a single count. The chain recombines TRBV5-5 with TRBJ1-2; the D gene is possibly TRBD1 (5 bases). This CDR3 region has 14 residues. Germline V CDR1 and CDR2: SGHKS, YYEKEE (reference sequence). The ends were cut back, 1 base at V and 4 bases at J, with 11 bases in the middle. The CDR3 sequence: CASSLNSGLYGYTF. CDR3 nucleotides: TGTGCCAGCAGCTTGAACTCAGGGCTCTATGGCTACACCTTC.

This chain links TRBV29-1 with TRBJ2-1; 10 nucleotides agree with TRBD1. V was pared by 4 bases and J by 9 bases, with 9 bases of the junction left unmatched. This CDR3 is 14 amino acids long. Germline loops: CDR1 SQVTM, CDR2 ANQGSEA. The CDR3 loop reads CSVARQGALAEQFF. For the CDR3, the DNA is TGCAGCGTTGCACGACAGGGGGCCTTGGCTGAGCAGTTCTTC.

V usage is TRBV27 and J usage is TRBJ2-5; D perhaps matches TRBD1 (5 bases). The CDR3 loop spans 13 amino acids. Deletions cut 5 bases from V and 5 bases from J, with 12 bases between. The germline V gene encodes CDR1 MNHEY and CDR2 SMNVEV (reference sequence). The CDR3 nucleotides are TGTGCCAGCAGTCTGACAGCTAAGGAGACCCAGTACTTC. Translated: CASSLTAKETQYF.

The chain employs TRBV12-5 and TRBJ2-2, with 9 bases aligning to TRBD1. This CDR3 has 15 residues. J lost 7 bases, V lost 6 bases, and 9 bases had no gene match. In germline, CDR1 is LGHNT, CDR2 FRNRAP. In nucleotides, the CDR3 is TGTGCTAGTGGAACCGGGACAGGGCTTCACGGGGAGCTGTTTTTT. Translation: CASGTGTGLHGELFF.

The chain uses TRBV7-9 and TRBJ2-1; the match to TRBD2 covers 7 bases. Germline loops: CDR1 SEHNR, CDR2 FQNEAQ (reference sequence). This CDR3 has 13 amino acids. V gave up 6 bases and J gave up 6 bases; unmatched junction bases: 5. This CDR3 is CASRGTSVNEQFF. In nucleotides, the CDR3 is TGTGCCAGCAGGGGAACTAGCGTCAATGAGCAGTTCTTC.

The chain combines TRBV28 with TRBJ2-7; D is ambiguous. CDR1 MDHEN and CDR2 SYDVKM come from the germline V gene. V lost 4 bases to trimming and J lost 5 bases, with 12 bases between them. This CDR3 is built from 13 residues. The chain's CDR3 is CASSSSGNHEQYF. The CDR3 DNA reads TGTGCCAGCAGTTCGTCAGGTAACCACGAGCAGTACTTC.

The chain links TRBV5-1 to TRBJ2-1; D is ambiguous. This CDR3 has 17 amino acids. Germline CDR1 SGHRS, CDR2 YFSETQ. The ends were cut back, 2 bases at V and 0 bases at J, with 15 bases in the middle. CDR3 protein: CASSFFGTALSYNEQFF. Here the CDR3 DNA reads TGCGCCAGCAGCTTTTTCGGAACGGCACTCTCCTACAATGAGCAGTTCTTC.

This clone has just one count. CDR3 bases: TGTGCCAGCAGCAAGGGTGGCAGTCCACCATGGGACTATGGCTACACCTTC. It is translated as CASSKGGSPPWDYGYTF. The V and J genes are TRBV7-9 and TRBJ1-2, with D unclear. This CDR3 contains 17 residues. V was pared by 5 bases and J by 3 bases, with 22 bases between. The germline V gene encodes CDR1 SEHNR and CDR2 FQNEAQ (reference sequence). Full variable domain (rest looked up from reference TRBV7-9 and TRBJ1-2): DTGVSQNPRHKITKRGQNVTFRCDPISEHNRLYWYRQTLGQGPEFLTYFQNEAQLEKSRLLSDRFSAERPKGSFSTLEIQRTEQGDSAMYLCASSKGGSPPWDYGYTFGSGTRLTVV.